This TCR beta chain appears in the sequencing data of a study of blood T cell repertoires in COVID-19. Libraries were prepared by immunoSEQ multiplex PCR; TCRdb keeps only in-frame clonotypes and omits some of them. The sample records under 300,000 clones, approximately 80% being singletons. The germline gives CDR1 LGHDT, CDR2 YNNKEL (reference sequence). Trimming removed 1 base at V and 4 bases at J, with 11 bases between. This CDR3 is 15 amino acids long. The chain is built from TRBV3-1 (or the pseudogene TRBV3-2) and TRBJ2-1; the D is unclear. Source material: peripheral blood. The clonotype was recovered from a woman aged 55-69 years with active or convalescent COVID-19. The CDR3 loop reads CASSQVRSGYNEQFF. In nucleotides, the CDR3 is TGTGCCAGCAGCCAAGTTCGGTCGGGTTACAATGAGCAGTTCTTC.